Given below is one T cell receptor (beta chain) in context. The data belong to a study of blood T cell repertoires in COVID-19. Germline loops: CDR1 KGHDR, CDR2 SFDVKD. This CDR3 contains 17 residues. Germline trimming cut 4 bases from V and 4 bases from J; bases unmatched to any gene: 7. TCRdb's table, derived via immunoSEQ multiplex PCR, lists solely in-frame clones and lacks some. Among about 160,000 clones listed, 60% to 85% were seen once. The sequence derives from a man aged 60 to 69 with acute or convalescent COVID-19. The sample consisted of peripheral blood. The chain recombines TRBV24-1 with TRBJ1-5; 12 bases line up with TRBD1. CDR3 DNA: TGTGCCACCAGTGACCCCGGGACAGGGGGCCTTAATCAGCCCCAGCATTTT. Protein sequence: CATSDPGTGGLNQPQHF.